The present TCR beta chain was sequenced within a study of identical twins. Study-wide results and limits: Excess sharing by twins proved weaker in beta out-of-frame sequences. Invariant populations such as MAIT and iNKT cells could partly muddle zero-insertion analyses.

Via MiXCR, TCRdb re-called the 5' RACE reads, giving one row per CDR3 protein. The data contain under 900,000 distinct CDR3 sequences, approximately 18% of them singletons. The CDR3 has 14 amino acids. V lost 2 bases and J lost 7; bases outside the gene matches: 2. Of note for this clonotype: Antigen unknown.

This sample also appeared in a second study, on T cells expressing NK-cell markers.

This TCR was sampled from a woman aged 18-29 years in good health. Input material: PBMCs. The V gene is TRBV12-3 or TRBV12-4, the J gene TRBJ2-1; 10 nucleotides line up with TRBD2. The CDR3 sequence is CASSLIAGGNEQFF. CDR3 DNA sequence: TGTGCCAGCAGTTTAATAGCGGGAGGAAATGAGCAGTTCTTC.